Reported below is one T cell receptor (beta chain). 5'RACE, which relied on constant-segment primers, yielded TCR alpha and TCR beta cDNA libraries carrying sample barcodes and UMIs. TCRdb independently ran MiXCR on the 5' RACE reads; one entry per CDR3 protein. The data show roughly 480,000 distinct CDR3 sequences, roughly 25% seen once. The sample belongs to a study of T-cell memory formation after mild COVID-19. CDR3 length: 14 residues. V lost 3 bases, J lost 4 bases, and 12 bases lay in between. Sequencing input: PBMCs or a T cell subset sorted from them (not recorded which). The chain combines TRBV12-3 or TRBV12-4 with TRBJ1-1; D is ambiguous. The TCR originated in an adult woman who had mild COVID-19 (a few samples of this study predate the infection). Cell type and time point are not known. The CDR3 DNA reads TGTGCCAGCAGTTTTCTTAGGTCCGGCACTGAAGCTTTCTTT. It codes for CASSFLRSGTEAFF.